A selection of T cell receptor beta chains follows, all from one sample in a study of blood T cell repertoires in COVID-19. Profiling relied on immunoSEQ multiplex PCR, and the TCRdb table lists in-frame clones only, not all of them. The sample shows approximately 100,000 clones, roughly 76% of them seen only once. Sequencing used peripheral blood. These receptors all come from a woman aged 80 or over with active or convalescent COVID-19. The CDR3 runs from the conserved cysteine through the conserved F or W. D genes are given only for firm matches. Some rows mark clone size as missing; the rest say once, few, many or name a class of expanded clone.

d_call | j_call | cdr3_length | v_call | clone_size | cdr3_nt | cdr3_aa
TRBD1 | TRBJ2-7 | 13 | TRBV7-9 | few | TGTGCCAGCACCATGGGACAGACCTACGAGCAGTACTTC | CASTMGQTYEQYF
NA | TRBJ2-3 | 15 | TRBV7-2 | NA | TGTGCCAGCAGTCTAGCCTTGGAGGGCGCAGATACGCAGTATTTT | CASSLALEGADTQYF
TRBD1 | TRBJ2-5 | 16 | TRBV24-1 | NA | TGTGCCACCAGTGATTTGCTTCCAGGGGGTGGGGAGACCCAGTACTTC | CATSDLLPGGGETQYF
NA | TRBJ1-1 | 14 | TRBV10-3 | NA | TGTGCCATCAGCGGACACCAGAAAAACACTGAAGCTTTCTTT | CAISGHQKNTEAFF
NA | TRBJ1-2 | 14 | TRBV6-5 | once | TGTGCCAGCACCCGAGCGGGCAGAGTCTATGGCTACACCTTC | CASTRAGRVYGYTF
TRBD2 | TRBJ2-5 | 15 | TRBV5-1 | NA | TGCGCCAGCAGCGATCTGACTAGCGGTCCAGAGACCCAGTACTTC | CASSDLTSGPETQYF
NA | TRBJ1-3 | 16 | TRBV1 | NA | TGCACCAGCAGCCAAGACGTCACTATCTTGAGGAACACCATATATTTT | CTSSQDVTILRNTIYF
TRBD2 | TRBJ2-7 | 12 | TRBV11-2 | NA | TGTGCCAGCACGACTAGCGAGTACGAGCAGTACTTC | CASTTSEYEQYF
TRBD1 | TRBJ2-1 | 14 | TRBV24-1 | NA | TGTGCCACCCGCCCGAGGGACAGAGACAATGAGCAGTTCTTC | CATRPRDRDNEQFF
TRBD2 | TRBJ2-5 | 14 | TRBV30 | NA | TGTGCCTCGTCGACTAGCGGGGGCCGGGGGGCCCAGTACTTC | CASSTSGGRGAQYF
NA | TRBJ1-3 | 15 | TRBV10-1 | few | TGCGCCCTCGCGCGGGGGGGAAGGTCTGGAAACACCATATATTTT | CALARGGRSGNTIYF
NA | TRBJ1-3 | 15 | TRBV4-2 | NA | TGTGCCAGCAGCCAAGAACGGTCCTCTGGAAACACCATATATTTT | CASSQERSSGNTIYF
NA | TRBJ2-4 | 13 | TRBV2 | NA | TGTGCCAGCAGCGCTAAAGCCATTGGTGTTCAGTACTTC | CASSAKAIGVQYF
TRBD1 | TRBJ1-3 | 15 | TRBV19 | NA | TGTGCCAGCCGGACAGGGCAAAACTCTGGAAACACCATATATTTT | CASRTGQNSGNTIYF
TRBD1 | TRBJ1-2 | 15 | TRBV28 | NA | TGTGCCAGCAGTTTATCCGTGGACAGGGCGGATGGCTACACCTTC | CASSLSVDRADGYTF
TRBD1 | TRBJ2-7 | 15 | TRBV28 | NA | TGTGCCAGCAGTCCCCCTCCCGGACAGGGGGCTTGGGAGTACTTC | CASSPPPGQGAWEYF
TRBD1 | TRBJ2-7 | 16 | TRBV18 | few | TGTGCCAGCTCACCCCTCGCCGGACAGGGCCCTTACGAGCAGTACTTC | CASSPLAGQGPYEQYF
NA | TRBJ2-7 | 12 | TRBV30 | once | TGTGCCTGGAGTTTAAGTTCCAGGGAGCAGTACTTC | CAWSLSSREQYF
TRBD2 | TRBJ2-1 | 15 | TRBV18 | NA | TGTGCCAGCGCTGTAGCGGGGAACTCCTACAATGAGCAGTTCTTC | CASAVAGNSYNEQFF
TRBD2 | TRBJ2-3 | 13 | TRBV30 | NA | TGTGCCTACAGCGGGAGTGGGGCAGATACGCAGTATTTT | CAYSGSGADTQYF
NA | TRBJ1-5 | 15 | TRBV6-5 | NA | TGTGCCAGCAGTTTGATGCAGGGAGGGGGTCAGCCCCAGCATTTT | CASSLMQGGGQPQHF
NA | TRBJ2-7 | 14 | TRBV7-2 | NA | TGTGCCAGCAGCTTAGTACTGAGCTCCTACGAGCAGTACTTC | CASSLVLSSYEQYF
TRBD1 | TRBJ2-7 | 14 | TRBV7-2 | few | TGTGCCAGCAGCCCGAACCAGGGGACAGGGCACCAGTACTTC | CASSPNQGTGHQYF
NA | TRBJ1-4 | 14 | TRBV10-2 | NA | TGCGCCAGCAGTAACAGGGCAACTAATGAAAAACTGTTTTTT | CASSNRATNEKLFF
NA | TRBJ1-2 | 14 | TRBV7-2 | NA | TGTGCCAGCAGCTTAGCGGTACAGGATTATGGCTACACCTTC | CASSLAVQDYGYTF
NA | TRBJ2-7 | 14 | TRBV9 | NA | TGTGCCAGCAGCCCCGAACCCGGGTCCCCCGAGCAGTACTTC | CASSPEPGSPEQYF
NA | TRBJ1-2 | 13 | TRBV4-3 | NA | TGCGCCAGCAGCCAAGGGGGACTTGAGGGCTACACCTTC | CASSQGGLEGYTF
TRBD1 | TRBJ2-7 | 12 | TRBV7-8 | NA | TGTGCCAGCAGCCGACAGGGCTACGAGCAGTACTTC | CASSRQGYEQYF
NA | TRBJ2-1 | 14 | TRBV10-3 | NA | TGTGCCATCAAGACTGGAGGCTCATACAATGAGCAGTTCTTC | CAIKTGGSYNEQFF
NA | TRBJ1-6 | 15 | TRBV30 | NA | TGTGCCTGGAGGATAGTCGGGGAGGATAATTCACCCCTCCACTTT | CAWRIVGEDNSPLHF
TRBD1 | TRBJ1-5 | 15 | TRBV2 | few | TGTGCCAGCAGTGGACAGGGCCTACCGAATCAGCCCCAGCATTTT | CASSGQGLPNQPQHF
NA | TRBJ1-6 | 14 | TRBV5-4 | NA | TGTGCCAGCAGCTCCGGGACTGTAAATTCACCCCTCCACTTT | CASSSGTVNSPLHF
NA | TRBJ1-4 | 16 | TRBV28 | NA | TGTGCCAGCAGTTTCGGGGCTGGACAGAACAATGAAAAACTGTTTTTT | CASSFGAGQNNEKLFF
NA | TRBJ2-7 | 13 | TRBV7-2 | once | TGTGCCAGCAGCTTTCTAGCCGCGGACGAGCAGTACTTC | CASSFLAADEQYF
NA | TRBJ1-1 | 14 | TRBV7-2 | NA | TGTGCCAGCAGCTTCAGGGATGTGAACACTGAAGCTTTCTTT | CASSFRDVNTEAFF
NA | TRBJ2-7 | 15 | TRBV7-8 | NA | TGTGCCAGCAGCCACCGAGTGTCCCCCTCCTACGAGCAGTACTTC | CASSHRVSPSYEQYF
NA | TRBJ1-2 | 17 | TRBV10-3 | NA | TGTGCCATCAGTGAGTCTCCCCCCCTTTCTAACGACTATGGCTACACCTTC | CAISESPPLSNDYGYTF
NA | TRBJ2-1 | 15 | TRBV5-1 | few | TGCGCCAGCAGTCTTACGGGAGCGTCCTACAATGAGCAGTTCTTC | CASSLTGASYNEQFF
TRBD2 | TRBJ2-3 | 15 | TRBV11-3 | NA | TGTGCCAGCAGCAGCGGGAGGGCGGCCAGGGATACGCAGTATTTT | CASSSGRAARDTQYF
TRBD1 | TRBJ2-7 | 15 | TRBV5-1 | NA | TGCGCCAGCAGCCTCCCAGGACAGGGTTTATACGAGCAGTACTTC | CASSLPGQGLYEQYF
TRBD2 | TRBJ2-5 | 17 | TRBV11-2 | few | TGTGCCAGCAGCTTAGGGACTAGCGGGGGGCCCTCAAGGACCCAGTACTTC | CASSLGTSGGPSRTQYF
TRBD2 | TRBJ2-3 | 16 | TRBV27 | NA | TGTGCCAGCAGTTTACTAGCGGGGGGGCCCAGGGATACGCAGTATTTT | CASSLLAGGPRDTQYF
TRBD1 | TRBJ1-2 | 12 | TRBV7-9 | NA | TGTGCCAGCAGCTCCCAGGGGGCGGATGTCACCTTC | CASSSQGADVTF
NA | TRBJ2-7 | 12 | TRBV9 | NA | TGTGCCAGCAGCGTAGTAGGGGGCGAGCAGTACTTC | CASSVVGGEQYF
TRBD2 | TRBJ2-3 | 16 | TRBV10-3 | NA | TGTGCCATCAGTGAGGGGGCGCTAGCGGGGACAGATACGCAGTATTTT | CAISEGALAGTDTQYF
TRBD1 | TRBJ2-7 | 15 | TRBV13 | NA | TGTGCCAGCAGCTCTAGGGGGACAGGGGGACTCGAGCAGTACTTC | CASSSRGTGGLEQYF
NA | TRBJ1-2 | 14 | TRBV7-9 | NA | TGTGCCAGCAGCTTAGCGGCCCCAGGGGAGGGCTACACCTTC | CASSLAAPGEGYTF
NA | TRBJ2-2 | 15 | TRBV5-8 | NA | TGTGCCAGCAGCTTGAAAGGGAGAGGGATCGGGGAGCTGTTTTTT | CASSLKGRGIGELFF